The clone carrying this TCR beta chain was counted only a few times. Its antigen is currently unknown. These data belong to a study of vaccination and CD4 T cells after COVID-19. About the research overall: SARS-CoV-2, HCoV-NL63, HCoV-OC43 and HCoV-229E supplied the overlapping spike peptides used to stimulate cells.

Sequenced with the Oncomine TCR Beta short-read assay was DNA taken from cultured CD4+ T cells. Researchers extracted genomic DNA from CD4+ T cells that had been cultured. TCRdb used MiXCR to reprocess the PCR reads, holding one entry per CDR3 protein. The sample shows 20,000 or so distinct CDR3 sequences, roughly a quarter of them seen only once. CDR1 is MNHEY, CDR2 SMNVEV, per germline (reference sequence). The V gene lost 5 bases and the J gene lost 2 bases, with 13 bases spanning the gap. The CDR3 has 14 residues. Treatment denoted: approximately 11-day PBMC culture with coronavirus spike peptide pools or control peptides (ViraFEST assay).

Sequencing input: cultured CD4+ T cells from blood. J is TRBJ2-7 and V is TRBV27, with a possible D match to TRBD2 (6 bases). The TCR was taken from a human donor with COVID-19. CDR3 sequence (DNA): TGTGCCAGCAGTACATATGGCGGGGCCTACGAGCAGTACTTC. This gives the protein CASSTYGGAYEQYF.